Following are 14 T cell receptor beta chains from one sample sequenced in a study of T cell repertoires in cytomegalovirus infection. Each CDR3 protein is one row after TCRdb ran MiXCR on the reads. Among 100,000 to 150,000 distinct CDR3 sequences listed, roughly 32% were seen once. Their recognized antigens are unknown. The material sequenced was CD8+ T cells from cultured PBMCs, taken from culture after CMV antigen stimulation. The receptors shown here come from a human donor in good health (CMV status not recorded). Some clones in this sample may be carry-over from other donors' samples.

The chain is built from TRBV27 and TRBJ2-5; 9 bases line up with TRBD1. The CDR3 has 15 residues. With 4 bases clipped from V and 5 bases from J, the junction kept 8 bases outside the gene matches. Germline V CDR1 and CDR2: MNHEY, SMNVEV (reference sequence). This CDR3 reads CASSSGTGFLETQYF. The CDR3 DNA reads as TGTGCCAGCAGTTCCGGGACAGGGTTTTTGGAGACCCAGTACTTC.

The rearrangement joins TRBV7-9 to TRBJ1-1; a possible D gene is TRBD1 (5 bases). Germline V gene sequence: CDR1 SEHNR, CDR2 FQNEAQ (reference sequence). With 6 bases removed from V and 0 bases from J, the gap between germline ends came to 17 bases. This CDR3 has 16 amino acids. The CDR3 nucleotides are TGTGCCAGCAGTACTCGGGACGGAACCTTGAACACTGAAGCTTTCTTT. Translated, it gives CASSTRDGTLNTEAFF.

This clonotype came up many times. The V gene is TRBV19, the J gene TRBJ2-1, with TRBD1 as a possible D gene (6 bases). V was pared by 4 bases and J by 2 bases, with 9 bases between. The CDR3 has 14 amino acids. Germline V gives CDR1 LNHDA, CDR2 SQIVND (reference sequence). CDR3 sequence reads: CASSRTGTYNEQFF. CDR3 in DNA: TGTGCCAGTAGTAGAACAGGGACCTACAATGAGCAGTTCTTC.

This chain connects TRBV4-1 to TRBJ2-7, with 11 bases fitting TRBD1. V was pared by 3 bases and J by 3 bases, with 4 bases of the junction left unmatched. The CDR3 loop spans 15 amino acids. The germline V gene encodes CDR1 MGHRA and CDR2 YSYEKL. The CDR3 region has the DNA TGCGCCAGCAGCCACCGGACAGGGGGCAACTACGAGCAGTACTTC. It specifies CASSHRTGGNYEQYF.

The CDR3: CASSQDRGETYEQYF. The CDR3 DNA is TGCGCCAGCAGCCAAGATAGGGGAGAGACCTACGAGCAGTACTTC. The V and J genes are TRBV4-3 and TRBJ2-7; the D call may be TRBD1 or TRBD2 (5 bases each). Trimming removed 0 bases from V and 2 bases from J, with 11 bases in between. This CDR3 region has 15 residues. The V gene's germline CDR1 is LGHNA and CDR2 YSLEER.

A few counts support this clonotype. The chain recombines TRBV19 with TRBJ1-6; no reliable D call. Deletions cut 7 bases from V and 5 bases from J, with 24 bases between. The germline gives CDR1 LNHDA, CDR2 SQIVND (reference sequence). The length of the CDR3 is 18 residues. The CDR3 loop is CASTRSIQEVADNSPLHF. CDR3 nucleotides: TGTGCCAGTACCAGGTCCATCCAGGAGGTTGCTGATAATTCACCCCTCCACTTT.

In this sample, this clonotype turned up many times. This rearrangement joins TRBV18 to TRBJ2-3; 7 nucleotides line up with TRBD1. V trimming: 3 bases; J trimming: 4 bases; junction bases outside the gene matches: 10. The CDR3 is made up of 16 amino acids. The germline CDR1 and CDR2 sequences are KGHSH and LQKENI. The CDR3 here is CASSPGDSYGADTQYF. The CDR3 bases are TGTGCCAGCTCACCGGGGGACAGCTACGGTGCAGATACGCAGTATTTT.

The CDR3 is CASSPSVGGDTEAFF. The CDR3 DNA is TGCGCCAGCAGCCCAAGTGTCGGGGGAGACACTGAAGCTTTCTTT. The gene calls are TRBV4-3 and TRBJ1-1; tentative D call: TRBD1 (5 bases). Trimming cost V 4 bases and J 3 bases, with 15 bases left between them. From germline, CDR1 is LGHNA and CDR2 YSLEER. The CDR3 has 15 amino acids.

The gene calls are TRBV7-9 and TRBJ1-6; D gene unclear. Germline-derived CDR1 and CDR2 are SEHNR and FQNEAQ (reference sequence). The CDR3 spans 14 residues. Trimming took 5 bases from V and 7 from J, leaving 12 bases between them. The CDR3 DNA follows: TGTGCCAGCAGCCCCCCGGAGTACAATTCACCCCTCCACTTT. Translating gives CASSPPEYNSPLHF.

This clonotype was counted ten times or more. This chain links TRBV7-2 with TRBJ1-1, with 9 bases fitting TRBD1. After removal of 5 bases from V and 4 bases from J, the junction contained 17 bases not matched to a gene. This CDR3 is 18 amino acids long. Germline CDR1 is SGHTA and CDR2 is FQGNSA. DNA of the CDR3: TGTGCCAGCAGCATGAAACCGGGACAGGGAGTTAGTGGCACTGAAGCTTTCTTT. Translated: CASSMKPGQGVSGTEAFF.

V usage is TRBV4-1 and J usage is TRBJ2-3, with a weak D call TRBD1 (5 bases). The length of the CDR3 is 13 residues. V lost 0 bases, J lost 6 bases, and 7 bases lay in between. The germline V gene has CDR1 MGHRA and CDR2 YSYEKL. CDR3 DNA sequence: TGCGCCAGCAGCCAAGAGGGGCCCGATACGCAGTATTTT. It specifies CASSQEGPDTQYF.

This clonotype was seen more than once but under ten times. CDR3 in amino acids: CASSPQRQGASSGANVLTF. In DNA form, the CDR3 reads TGCGCCAGCAGCCCCCAGAGGCAAGGGGCGAGCTCTGGGGCCAACGTCCTGACTTTC. The chain is built from TRBV5-1 and TRBJ2-6, with D maybe TRBD1 (5 bases). Germline values: CDR1 SGHRS, CDR2 YFSETQ. V lost 4 bases and J 0 bases, leaving 20 bases between the germline ends. This CDR3 has 19 amino acids.

V gene TRBV28 combines with J gene TRBJ1-5; D is possibly TRBD1 (6 bases). Trimming shortened V by 6 bases and J by 1 base, and 10 bases separated the two germline ends. The CDR3 is 14 amino acids. Germline V CDR1 and CDR2: MDHEN, SYDVKM. The CDR3 sequence is CASRPGVSNQPQHF. The CDR3 bases are TGTGCCAGCAGACCAGGGGTAAGCAATCAGCCCCAGCATTTT.

The chain is built from TRBV7-3 and TRBJ1-1; D gene ambiguous. The CDR3 length is 14 residues. CDR1 and CDR2 (germline): SGHTA, FQGTGA. V was shortened by 5 bases and J by 4 bases, with 14 bases between the two germline ends. The CDR3 DNA reads TGTGCCAGCAGCCCCCCCCTGTCGGGCACTGAAGCTTTCTTT. Encoded protein: CASSPPLSGTEAFF.